This section outlines one TCR beta chain sequence together with its context. Its antigen is not known. The data originate from a study of cytomegalovirus exposure and HLA in healthy donors. PCR was performed using 60 Vbeta and 13 Jbeta primers. Clones were read by immunoSEQ multiplex PCR, and TCRdb kept only the in-frame ones, dropping some. The table has under 100,000 clones, around 70% seen once; the top ten hold around 15%. The CDR3 contains 18 residues. From germline, CDR1 is MDHEN and CDR2 SYDVKM. V was trimmed by 6 bases and J by 2 bases, leaving 25 bases between them. Regarding the study as a whole: Confirmation was obtained in vitro that a few CMV-associated chains are specific for CMV antigens.

V is TRBV28 and J is TRBJ1-1, with D possibly being TRBD1 (6 bases). This TCR was recovered from a woman in her 50s in good health and CMV-seropositive. Sequencing was performed on PBMCs. The CDR3: CASSGGGGAREDNTEAFF. CDR3 in DNA: TGTGCCAGCAGCGGAGGAGGGGGGGCGAGGGAAGATAACACTGAAGCTTTCTTT.